A selection of T cell receptor beta chains follows, all from one sample in a study of blood T cells in healthy people across ages. Each CDR3 protein is one row after TCRdb ran MiXCR on the 5' RACE reads. The sample contains 1.4 million or so distinct CDR3 sequences, approximately 39% of which appear only once. Sequenced sample: blood. The receptors stem from a woman aged 18 to 35 in good health. Each CDR3 is given with its conserved first and last residue. The size of a clone is reported for some rows only, either as once, few or many, or as a class for expanded clones.

>.|TRBV20-1|TRBJ1-1
CSVSPDTNTEAFF
>.|TRBV5-1|TRBJ1-1
CASSLGSTNTEAFF
>.|TRBV6-6|TRBJ1-3
CASTWDGASGNTIYF
>few|TRBV7-6|TRBJ1-1
CASSLDAGFTEAFF
>.|TRBV7-3|TRBJ2-7
CASSLGPHGVAGGEQYF
>.|TRBV7-2|.
CASSLAPTSWYEQYF
>once|TRBV7-6|TRBJ2-2
CASSTVAGESTGELFF
>.|TRBV4-3|TRBJ2-7
CASSQAGTTSDEQYF
>.|TRBV24-1|TRBJ2-1
CATSETGYNEQFF
>few|TRBV4-2|TRBJ2-3
CASSQPSSSGGTDTQYF
>.|TRBV7-9|TRBJ2-5
CASIRGLAENNEQYF
>.|TRBV27|TRBJ1-2
CASSLRQPANYGYTF
>.|TRBV7-2|.
CASSFQGGEGETQYF
>few|TRBV20-1|TRBJ2-3
CSARGRGPADTQYF
>.|TRBV7-9|TRBJ2-7
CASSFGSRSYEQYF
>few|TRBV28|TRBJ2-7
CASSLYRTPSSYEQYF
>few|TRBV9|TRBJ2-1
CASSAAGTGVNEQFF
>many|TRBV11-2|TRBJ2-1
CASSPYWAGGVYDEQFF
>few|TRBV29-1|TRBJ2-5
CSVDLARYQETQYF
>.|TRBV11-2|TRBJ2-7
CASRPSGFVYEQYF
>.|TRBV6-6|TRBJ2-1
CASSSHVSAAYNEQFF
>few|TRBV12-3/TRBV12-4|TRBJ1-1
CASSPTGGASEAFF
>.|TRBV5-1|TRBJ2-2
CASSLVGDVSGELFF
>.|TRBV27|TRBJ2-5
CASSRASGSWETQYF
>few|TRBV5-5|TRBJ1-1
CASSWAGGGTEAFF
>.|TRBV7-3|TRBJ1-1
CASSLRGRDSYTNTEAFF
>few|TRBV7-2|TRBJ1-5
CASSFHLTGSQPQHF
>.|TRBV7-9|TRBJ1-1
CASCRDRSNTEAFF
>.|TRBV21-1|TRBJ2-5
CASSKRGRQETQYF
>.|TRBV29-1|TRBJ2-1
CSVGRSDNEQFF
>.|TRBV27|TRBJ2-7
CASSLRRGGPYEQYF
>.|TRBV29-1|TRBJ2-1
CSVEDGMPPNEQFF
>few|TRBV14|TRBJ2-1
CASSQDPSPLLLNEQFF
>.|TRBV25-1|TRBJ2-5
CASTVAVGNEQYF
>.|TRBV29-1|.
CSAHSSGEQYF
>few|TRBV5-1|TRBJ2-1
CASGGQSYNEQFF
>.|TRBV12-3/TRBV12-4|TRBJ2-7
CASSLSGGYYEQYF
>few|TRBV11-2|TRBJ1-2
CASGDRPAGYTF
>.|TRBV27|TRBJ1-2
CASSDRRNYGYTF
>.|TRBV5-1|TRBJ1-1
CASSLGEKWTEAFF
>few|TRBV7-9|TRBJ2-5
CASSARTVSHQYF
>.|TRBV6-6|TRBJ1-1
CASVCGRGNYRNTEAFF
>few|TRBV6-5|TRBJ2-7
CASSYDGNSYEQYF
>.|TRBV20-1|TRBJ2-1
CSANGHSDSYNEQFF
>.|TRBV12-3/TRBV12-4|TRBJ1-2
CASSPAADSINYGYTF
>.|TRBV28|TRBJ1-2
CASRRQGFSGYTF
>.|TRBV20-1|TRBJ2-1
CSALSGGVLYEQFF
>once|TRBV24-1|.
CATSDSIRETQYF
>few|TRBV27|TRBJ1-4
CASSLALTNEKLFF
>.|TRBV5-5|TRBJ2-5
CASSLNVGPQETQYF